The sequence of this TCR beta chain was determined in a study of CD8 T cells in acute hepatitis C reinfection (dated by TCRdb to the early 2020s). A note on the overall study: This study examined the TCRbeta repertoire of CD8+ T cells that recognize the HCV NS3-1073 epitope, both during acute infection and after viral clearance. Four spontaneous resolvers provided paired acute and follow-up samples.

Taken with the paper, the label for time point translates to: naive CD8 control sorted from an acute-time-point sample. Enrolled in the Montreal Hepatitis C Cohort (HEPCO) in Canada, the donors were people who inject drugs, and these donors were followed every 3 months. Acute primary HCV infection was defined as a positive HCV RNA or antibody test that came after a negative test within the prior 24 weeks. Cells were surface stained with CD3, CD8 and CD45RO antibodies, and an aqua fixable dye was used to exclude dead cells. Roughly 6 subjects who developed chronic infection, defined as HCV RNA positivity at 24 weeks, were also included in the cohort. Negative selection by means of the MACS CD8+ T cell Isolation Kit yielded CD8+ T cells from peripheral blood mononuclear cells recovered from cryopreservation by thawing. Cells were sorted on a BD FACSAria II cell sorter. Here is what the overall study found, with its caveats: No follow-up repertoires were available for chronically infected subjects, since NS3-1073 specific cells were too rare to be sorted. NS3-1073 specific repertoires were highly diverse, with no significant diversity differences between acute resolver, follow-up resolver and acute chronic samples. Few CDR3 sequences were shared with other epitopes, and differences in sequencing approaches may have limited exact matching. Some 13 public clonotypes were found regardless of outcome; one public clonotype used V04-02/J02-02. All groups preferentially used the TRBV04 and TRBV06 gene families, and overrepresentation in the naive pool did not explain this preferential usage. Only the TCRbeta chain was sequenced in bulk, so alphabeta pairing of public clonotypes could not be determined.

Genomic DNA was extracted from the FACS-sorted cells, and the TCRbeta chains were sequenced by the commercial immunoSEQ service. The study's processing was this. ImmunoSEQ Analyzer software v3.0 and R v3.5.1 were used to analyze the repertoire data. Only productive rearrangements were analyzed, because sequences with stop codons or out-of-frame rearrangements were removed. The sequencing provider supplied the Simpson diversity, Shannon entropy, CDR3 length and nucleotide addition metrics. Clonotypes were categorized by frequency as dominant, sub-dominant, low or lowest abundance, and clonotypes below 0.1% were excluded from most analyses. A CDR3 amino acid clonotype was called public if the clonotype appeared in at least two subjects at a cumulative frequency of at least 0.5%. Entries here come from immuneACCESS through TCRdb and include only in-frame sequences with V and J called. Some clones fail to appear in such tables; in the studies checked, an unresolved V gene covers under half of the shortfall, and the cause of the remainder is unknown. D and trimming were read from the DNA, whereas the V and J calls and clone size are those reported in that table. The sample includes 35,000 to 40,000 clones, with 87% observed a single time. 0.5% to 0.65% of the sample is held by the ten biggest clonotypes.

Deletion took 1 base off V and 8 bases off J, with a span of 5 bases between the germline ends. From cysteine to phenylalanine, the CDR3 is 10 amino acids long. The entry retains the CDR3 DNA only, 30 bases that are in frame from base 1. CDR1 and CDR2 are read off the germline V gene (reference sequence) as GTSNPN and SVGIG. The sample holds a few counts of this clone. Its antigen target is currently unknown. Base qualities are missing; no much larger clone stands one base away. Sequenced material: naive CD8+ T cells from PBMCs. The sample's cell subset or site label, in plain terms: sorted total naive CD45RO-negative CD8+ T cells. The receptor comes from a young man with chronic hepatitis C. The chain uses TRBV30 and TRBJ1-2, with no confidently assigned D gene. The nucleotide sequence is TGTGCCTGGAGTGGAGTGGGCTACACCTTC. Its translation reads: CAWSGVGYTF.